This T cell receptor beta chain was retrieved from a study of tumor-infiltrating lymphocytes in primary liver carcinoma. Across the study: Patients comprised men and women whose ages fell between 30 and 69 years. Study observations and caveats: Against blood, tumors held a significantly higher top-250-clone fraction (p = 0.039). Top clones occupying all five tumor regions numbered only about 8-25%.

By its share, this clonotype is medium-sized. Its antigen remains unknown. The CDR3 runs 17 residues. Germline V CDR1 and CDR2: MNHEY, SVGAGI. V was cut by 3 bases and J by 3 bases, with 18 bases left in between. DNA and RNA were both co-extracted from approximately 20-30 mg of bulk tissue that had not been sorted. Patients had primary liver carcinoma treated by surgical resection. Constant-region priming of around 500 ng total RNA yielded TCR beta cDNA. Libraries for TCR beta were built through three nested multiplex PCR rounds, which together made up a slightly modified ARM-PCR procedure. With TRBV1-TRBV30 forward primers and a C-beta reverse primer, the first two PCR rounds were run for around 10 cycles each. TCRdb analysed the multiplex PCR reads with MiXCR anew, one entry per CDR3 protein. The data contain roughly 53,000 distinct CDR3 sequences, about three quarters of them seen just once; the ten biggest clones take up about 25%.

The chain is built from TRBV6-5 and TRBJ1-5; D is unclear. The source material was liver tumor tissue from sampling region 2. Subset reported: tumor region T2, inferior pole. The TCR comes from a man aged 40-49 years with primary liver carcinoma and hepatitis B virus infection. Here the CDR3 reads CASSYDPPWATNQPQHF. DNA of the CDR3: TGTGCCAGCAGTTATGACCCTCCATGGGCCACCAATCAGCCCCAGCATTTT.